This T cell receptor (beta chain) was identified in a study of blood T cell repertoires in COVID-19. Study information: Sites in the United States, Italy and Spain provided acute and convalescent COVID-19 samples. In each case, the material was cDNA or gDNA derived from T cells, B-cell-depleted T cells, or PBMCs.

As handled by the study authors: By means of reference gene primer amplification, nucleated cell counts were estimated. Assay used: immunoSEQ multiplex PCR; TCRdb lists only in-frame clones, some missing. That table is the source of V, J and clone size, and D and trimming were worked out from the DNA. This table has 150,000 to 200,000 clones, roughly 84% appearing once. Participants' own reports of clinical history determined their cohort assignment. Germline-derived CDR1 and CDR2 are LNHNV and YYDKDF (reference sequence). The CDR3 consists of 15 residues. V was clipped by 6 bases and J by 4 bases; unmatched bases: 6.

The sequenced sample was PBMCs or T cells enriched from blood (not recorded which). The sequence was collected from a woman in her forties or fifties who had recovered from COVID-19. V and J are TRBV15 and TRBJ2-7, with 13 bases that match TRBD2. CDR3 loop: CATRKPGLAGYEQYF. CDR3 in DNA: TGTGCCACCAGAAAACCGGGACTAGCGGGATACGAGCAGTACTTC.